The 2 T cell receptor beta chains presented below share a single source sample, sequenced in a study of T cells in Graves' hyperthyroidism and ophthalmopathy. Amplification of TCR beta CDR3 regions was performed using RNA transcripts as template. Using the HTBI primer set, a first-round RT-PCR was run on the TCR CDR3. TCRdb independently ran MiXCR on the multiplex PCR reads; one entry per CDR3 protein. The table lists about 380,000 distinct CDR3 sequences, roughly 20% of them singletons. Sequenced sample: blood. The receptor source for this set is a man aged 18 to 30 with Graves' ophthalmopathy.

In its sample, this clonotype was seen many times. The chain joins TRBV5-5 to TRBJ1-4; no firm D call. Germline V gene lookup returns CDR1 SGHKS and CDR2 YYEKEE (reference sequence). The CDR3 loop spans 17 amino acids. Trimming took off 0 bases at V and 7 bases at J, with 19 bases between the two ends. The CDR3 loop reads CASSLVYSGGMIEKLFF. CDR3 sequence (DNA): TGTGCCAGCAGCTTGGTCTACAGCGGAGGGATGATTGAAAAACTGTTTTTT.

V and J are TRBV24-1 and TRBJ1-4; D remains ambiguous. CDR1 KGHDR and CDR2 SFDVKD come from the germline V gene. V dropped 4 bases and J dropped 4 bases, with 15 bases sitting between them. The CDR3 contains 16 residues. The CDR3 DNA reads TGTGCCACCAGTGACCCGGACCTCAATAATAATGAAAAACTGTTTTTT. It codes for CATSDPDLNNNEKLFF.